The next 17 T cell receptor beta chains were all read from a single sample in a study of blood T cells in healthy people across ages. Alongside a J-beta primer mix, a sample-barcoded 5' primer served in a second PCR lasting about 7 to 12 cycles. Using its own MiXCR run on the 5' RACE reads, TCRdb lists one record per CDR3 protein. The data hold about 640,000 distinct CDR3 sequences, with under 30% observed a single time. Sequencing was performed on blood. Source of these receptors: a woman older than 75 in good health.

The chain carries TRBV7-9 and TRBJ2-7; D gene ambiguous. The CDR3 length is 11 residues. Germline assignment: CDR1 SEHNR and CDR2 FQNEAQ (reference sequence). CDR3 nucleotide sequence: TGTGCCAGCAGTCCCGGAAACGAGCAGCACGTC. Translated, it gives CASSPGNEQHV.

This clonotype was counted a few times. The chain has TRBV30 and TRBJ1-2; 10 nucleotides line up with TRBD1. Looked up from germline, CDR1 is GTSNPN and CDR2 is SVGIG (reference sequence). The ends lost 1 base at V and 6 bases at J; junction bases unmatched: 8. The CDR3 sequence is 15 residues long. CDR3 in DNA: TGTGCCTGGAGTGGCGACAGGGGGCACGGGGATGGCTACACCTTC. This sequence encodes CAWSGDRGHGDGYTF.

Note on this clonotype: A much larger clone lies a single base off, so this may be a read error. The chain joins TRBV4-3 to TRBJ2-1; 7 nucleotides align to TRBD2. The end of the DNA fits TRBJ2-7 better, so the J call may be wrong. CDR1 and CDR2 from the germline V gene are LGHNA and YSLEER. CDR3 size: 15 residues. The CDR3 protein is CAGSHDTSAYNEQYF. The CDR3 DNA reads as TGCGCCGGCAGCCACGACACTAGCGCGTACAATGAGCAGTACTTC.

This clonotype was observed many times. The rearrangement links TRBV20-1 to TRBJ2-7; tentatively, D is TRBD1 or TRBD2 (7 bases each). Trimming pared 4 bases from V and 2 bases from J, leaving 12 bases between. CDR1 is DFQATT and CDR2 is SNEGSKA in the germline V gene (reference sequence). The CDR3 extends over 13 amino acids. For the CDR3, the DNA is TGCAGTGCTACAGCGGGACAGACCTACGAGCAGTACTTC. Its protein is CSATAGQTYEQYF.

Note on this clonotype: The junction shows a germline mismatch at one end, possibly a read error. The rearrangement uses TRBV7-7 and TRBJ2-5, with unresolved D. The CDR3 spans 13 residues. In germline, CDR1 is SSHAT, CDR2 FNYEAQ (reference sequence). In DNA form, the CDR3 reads TGTGCTAGCAGCCAACTAAACTACTATGAGCAGTACTTC. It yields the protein CASSQLNYYEQYF.

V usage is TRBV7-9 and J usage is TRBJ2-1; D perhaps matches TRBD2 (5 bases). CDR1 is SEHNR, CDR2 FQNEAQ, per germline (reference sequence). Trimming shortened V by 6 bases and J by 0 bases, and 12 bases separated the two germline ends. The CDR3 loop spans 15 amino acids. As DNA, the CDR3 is TGTGCCAGCAGGGAGGACGGTAGCTCCTACAATGAGCAGTTCTTC. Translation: CASREDGSSYNEQFF.

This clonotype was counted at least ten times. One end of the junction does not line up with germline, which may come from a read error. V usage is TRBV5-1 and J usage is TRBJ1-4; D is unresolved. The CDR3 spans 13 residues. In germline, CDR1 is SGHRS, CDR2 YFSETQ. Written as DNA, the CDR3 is TGTGCCAGCAGCTTAGGCCAAAATGAAAAACTGTTTTTT. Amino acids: CASSLGQNEKLFF.

Here the CDR3 DNA reads TGTGCCAGCAGCCACGGCGGACTACACACCTACAATGAGCAGTTCTTC. Protein sequence: CASSHGGLHTYNEQFF. The chain joins TRBV7-2 to TRBJ2-1; tentatively, D is TRBD2 (6 bases). CDR3 length: 16 residues. V was trimmed by 5 bases and J by 2 bases, leaving 16 bases between them. Germline lookup yields CDR1 SGHTA and CDR2 FQGNSA.

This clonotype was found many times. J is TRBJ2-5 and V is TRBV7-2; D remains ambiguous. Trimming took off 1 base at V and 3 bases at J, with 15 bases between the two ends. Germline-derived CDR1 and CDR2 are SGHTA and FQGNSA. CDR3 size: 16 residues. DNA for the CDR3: TGTGCCAGCAGCTTAGGGTATCTGGAGAAGAAAGAGACCCAGTACTTC. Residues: CASSLGYLEKKETQYF.

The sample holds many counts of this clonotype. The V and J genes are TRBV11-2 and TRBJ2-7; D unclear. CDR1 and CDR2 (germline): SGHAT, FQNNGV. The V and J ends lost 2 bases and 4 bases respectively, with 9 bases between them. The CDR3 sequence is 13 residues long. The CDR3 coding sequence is TGTGCCAGCAGCTTAAATCTGGAGTACGAGCAGTACTTC. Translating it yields CASSLNLEYEQYF.

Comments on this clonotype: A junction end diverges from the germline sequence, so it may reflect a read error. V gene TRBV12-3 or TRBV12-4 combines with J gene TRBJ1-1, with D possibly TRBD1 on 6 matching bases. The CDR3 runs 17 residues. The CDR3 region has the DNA TGCGCCAGCAGTCAAAGACAGGTCTGGAGAGGGGGCACTGAAGCTTTCTTT. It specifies CASSQRQVWRGGTEAFF.

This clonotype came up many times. DNA for the CDR3: TGCAGTGCTATGGGACTAGCGGGCTACGAGCAGTACTTC. This sequence encodes CSAMGLAGYEQYF. This chain uses TRBV20-1 with TRBJ2-7; TRBD2 agrees at 12 bases. This CDR3 has 13 amino acids. The germline V gene encodes CDR1 DFQATT and CDR2 SNEGSKA (reference sequence). Trimming at V came to 4 bases and at J to 3 bases, leaving 1 base not matched to a gene.

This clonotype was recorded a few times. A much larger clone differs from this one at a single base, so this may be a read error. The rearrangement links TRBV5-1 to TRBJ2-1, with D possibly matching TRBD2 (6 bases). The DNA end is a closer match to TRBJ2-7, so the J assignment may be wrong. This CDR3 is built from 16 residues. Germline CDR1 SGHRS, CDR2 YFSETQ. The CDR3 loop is CASSGGGASSYNEQYF. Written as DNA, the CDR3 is TGCGCCAGCAGCGGGGGAGGCGCTAGCTCCTACAATGAGCAGTACTTC.

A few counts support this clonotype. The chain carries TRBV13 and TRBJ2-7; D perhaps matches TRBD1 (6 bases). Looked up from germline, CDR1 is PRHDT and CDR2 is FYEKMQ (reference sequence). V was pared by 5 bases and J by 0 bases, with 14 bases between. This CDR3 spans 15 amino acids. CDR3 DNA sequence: TGTGCCAGCAGCGCAACAGGGTCCAGCTCCTACGAGCAGTACTTC. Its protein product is CASSATGSSSYEQYF.

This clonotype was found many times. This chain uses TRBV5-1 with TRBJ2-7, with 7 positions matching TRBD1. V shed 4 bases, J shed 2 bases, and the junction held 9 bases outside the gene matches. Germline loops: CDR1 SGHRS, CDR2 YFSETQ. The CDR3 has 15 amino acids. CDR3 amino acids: CASSPGQADTYEQYF. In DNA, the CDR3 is TGCGCCAGCAGCCCTGGACAGGCCGACACCTACGAGCAGTACTTC.

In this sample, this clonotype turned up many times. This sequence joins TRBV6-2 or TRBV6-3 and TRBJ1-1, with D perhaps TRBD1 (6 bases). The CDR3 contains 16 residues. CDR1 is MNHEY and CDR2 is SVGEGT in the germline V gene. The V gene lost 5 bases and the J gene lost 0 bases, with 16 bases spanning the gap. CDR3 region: CASSPVTGLMNTEAFF. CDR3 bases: TGTGCCAGCAGTCCCGTAACAGGGCTCATGAACACTGAAGCTTTCTTT.

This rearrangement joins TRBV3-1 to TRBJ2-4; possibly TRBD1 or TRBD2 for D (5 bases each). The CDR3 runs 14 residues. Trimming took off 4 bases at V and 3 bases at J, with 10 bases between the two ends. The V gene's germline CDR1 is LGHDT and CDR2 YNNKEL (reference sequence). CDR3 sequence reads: CASSRGYDKNIQYF. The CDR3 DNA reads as TGTGCCAGCAGCCGGGGGTACGACAAAAACATTCAGTACTTC.